This record covers a single T cell receptor (beta chain). This table comes from immunoSEQ multiplex PCR, and its TCRdb copy is limited to in-frame clones, with some not included. The profile shows about 150,000 clones, 70% to 80% of them singletons. The data belong to a study of cytotoxic CD8 clonotypes in ibrutinib-treated CLL. The wider study: By median roughly 69 months, around twelve had progressed and about 15 stayed remitted; responses had been 2 complete and approximately 24 partial.

CDR3 length equals 12 residues. V was trimmed by 5 bases and J by 2 bases, leaving 10 bases between them. Germline assignment: CDR1 GTSNPN and CDR2 SVGIG (reference sequence). The chain has TRBV30 and TRBJ2-7; no clear D gene. The TCR sequence derives from a human donor with chronic lymphocytic leukemia. The sequenced sample was PBMCs, obtained after 24 months of ibrutinib treatment. DNA of the CDR3: TGTGCCTGGCTAGGACCCACCTACGAGCAGTACTTC. Its protein is CAWLGPTYEQYF.